These 24 T cell receptor beta chains originate from one sample sequenced in a study of response to subunit inactivated influenza vaccine. TCRdb re-called the RT-PCR reads through MiXCR, storing one row per CDR3 protein. The top ten clones hold 25% to 30% of a sample with 150,000 to 200,000 distinct CDR3 sequences, about an eighth of them seen once. These data were also reused for a study on T cells expressing NK-cell markers. That source reports: Template switching by 5'RACE with UMIs generated the TCR beta cDNA.

Material: CD8+ T cells sorted from PBMCs, obtained approximately 13 days after vaccination. The source is a man aged 50-59 years who received an inactivated influenza vaccine.

This clonotype was observed a few times. The chain recombines TRBV27 with TRBJ2-7, with 9 bases matching TRBD2. The CDR3 has 15 amino acids. The germline V gene has CDR1 MNHEY and CDR2 SMNVEV (reference sequence). J gave up 6 bases and V 1 base, and 7 bases lay outside the gene matches. CDR3 in DNA: TGTGCCAGCAGTTTATTGCCCAGCGGGGGGATCGAGCAGTACTTC. Translating it yields CASSLLPSGGIEQYF.

Here the CDR3 reads CASSHGFYTGELFF. CDR3 sequence (DNA): TGTGCCAGCAGTCATGGGTTTTATACCGGGGAGCTGTTTTTT. The chain combines TRBV27 with TRBJ2-2; D not certain. Looked up from germline, CDR1 is MNHEY and CDR2 is SMNVEV (reference sequence). V was pared by 5 bases and J by 5 bases, with 12 bases between. This CDR3 is 14 amino acids long.

The chain links TRBV29-1 to TRBJ1-4, with D tentatively TRBD1 (5 bases). Germline CDR1 and CDR2: SQVTM and ANQGSEA. V was shortened by 4 bases and J by 2 bases, with 11 bases between the two germline ends. The length of the CDR3 is 14 residues. CDR3 sequence reads: CSVVGGSTNEKLFF. In nucleotides, the CDR3 is TGCAGCGTTGTTGGGGGTAGCACTAATGAAAAACTGTTTTTT.

This clonotype was observed at least ten times. This chain uses TRBV6-1 with TRBJ1-6; D not resolved. V was pared by 6 bases and J by 0 bases, with 12 bases between. This CDR3 region has 16 residues. Per the germline V gene, CDR1 is MNHNS and CDR2 is SASEGT. The CDR3 bases are TGTGCCAGCAGCCTGGACGTGCCCTCCTATAATTCACCCCTCCACTTT. Translating it yields CASSLDVPSYNSPLHF.

The CDR3 loop is CASSQDNALGIGNTIYF. CDR3 nucleotides: TGTGCCAGCAGCCAAGACAACGCACTAGGGATTGGAAACACCATATATTTT. This chain links TRBV14 with TRBJ1-3; D gene ambiguous. CDR3 length: 17 amino acids. CDR1 and CDR2 (germline): SGHDN, FVKESK. The germline V and J ends were trimmed by 0 bases and 3 bases, with 15 bases remaining between them.

V gene TRBV12-3 or TRBV12-4 combines with J gene TRBJ1-2, with 12 bases identical to TRBD1. The CDR3 is 13 amino acids. With V trimmed by 8 bases and J by 4 bases, 2 bases remained unmatched. The CDR3 loop reads CASGTGGGYGYTF. As DNA, the CDR3 is TGTGCCAGCGGGACAGGGGGCGGCTATGGCTACACCTTC.

This clonotype was recorded a few times. CDR3 sequence: CATSDWSPTSGDEQFF. CDR3 in DNA: TGTGCCACCAGTGATTGGTCTCCCACCTCCGGCGATGAGCAGTTCTTC. The chain recombines TRBV24-1 with TRBJ2-1; D remains ambiguous. Germline lookup yields CDR1 KGHDR and CDR2 SFDVKD. This CDR3 region has 16 residues. V lost 2 bases and J lost 8, with 18 bases in between.

This clonotype was counted a few times. This chain links TRBV15 with TRBJ1-5; D is uncertain. This CDR3 is built from 16 residues. The V end was cut by 0 bases, the J end by 0 bases, with 9 bases between. CDR1 is LNHNV, CDR2 YYDKDF, per germline (reference sequence). CDR3 DNA sequence: TGTGCCACCAGCAGAGAAAAACTGCTTAGCAATCAGCCCCAGCATTTT. It specifies CATSREKLLSNQPQHF.

This clonotype has just a few counts. The gene calls are TRBV5-1 and TRBJ2-1, with D unresolved. The V gene's germline CDR1 is SGHRS and CDR2 YFSETQ. Trimming took off 0 bases at V and 1 base at J, with 14 bases between the two ends. This CDR3 contains 17 residues. The CDR3 nucleotides are TGCGCCAGCAGCTTGGCGTATACGTCGGCTTCCTACAATGAGCAGTTCTTC. As protein: CASSLAYTSASYNEQFF. Full variable domain (outside the CDR3, taken from reference TRBV5-1 and TRBJ2-1): KAGVTQTPRYLIKTRGQQVTLSCSPISGHRSVSWYQQTPGQGLQFLFEYFSETQRNKGNFPGRFSGRQFSNSRSEMNVSTLELGDSALYLCASSLAYTSASYNEQFFGPGTRLTVL.

This chain links TRBV30 with TRBJ2-1; 7 bases are a match to TRBD2. The CDR3 is 13 amino acids. V shed 3 bases, J shed 10 bases, and the junction held 9 bases outside the gene matches. The germline CDR1 and CDR2 sequences are GTSNPN and SVGIG (reference sequence). CDR3 protein: CAWSEPVGGEQFF. The CDR3 nucleotides read TGTGCCTGGAGCGAGCCGGTGGGGGGGGAGCAGTTCTTC.

This clonotype occurred many times. The rearrangement uses TRBV6-2 or TRBV6-3 and TRBJ2-5, with 13 positions matching TRBD2. Looked up from germline, CDR1 is MNHEY and CDR2 is SVGEGT. The CDR3 runs 16 residues. Trimming cost V 5 bases and J 1 base; bases outside gene matches: 4. The CDR3 sequence is CASSQTSGRAQETQYF. The CDR3 coding sequence is TGTGCCAGCAGTCAAACTAGCGGGAGGGCCCAAGAGACCCAGTACTTC.

This chain joins TRBV9 and TRBJ1-3, with D hard to call. CDR3 length: 14 amino acids. The V end was cut by 1 base, the J end by 2 bases, with 7 bases between. Per germline, CDR1 SGDLS and CDR2 YYNGEE. DNA of the CDR3: TGTGCCAGCAGCGTATACGGGACTGGAAACACCATATATTTT. It specifies CASSVYGTGNTIYF.

The rearrangement joins TRBV10-3 to TRBJ2-7; 11 bases map to TRBD1. This CDR3 has 15 residues. The V and J ends lost 0 bases and 3 bases, in that order; junction bases with no gene match: 1. Germline V gene lookup returns CDR1 ENHRY and CDR2 SYGVKD. The DNA of the CDR3 is TGTGCCATCAGTGAGTCGGGACAGGGGGGCTACGAGCAGTACTTC. As protein: CAISESGQGGYEQYF.

This clonotype occurred many times. The chain is built from TRBV4-3 and TRBJ2-1, with TRBD2 matching over 11 bases. The CDR3 spans 17 residues. V lost 5 bases and J lost 8; bases outside the gene matches: 14. Germline CDR1 and CDR2: LGHNA and YSLEER. Written as DNA, the CDR3 is TGCGCCAGCAGCGACGAGATAGCGGGGGGGCGGGGCGATGAGCAGTTCTTC. Protein product: CASSDEIAGGRGDEQFF.

This clonotype was seen a few times. The V gene is TRBV5-1, the J gene TRBJ2-3; D is perhaps TRBD2 (6 bases). This CDR3 is 15 amino acids long. V was clipped by 1 base and J by 4 bases, with 13 bases between them. Germline V gene lookup returns CDR1 SGHRS and CDR2 YFSETQ. The CDR3 spells CASSLPDYPADTQYF. DNA of the CDR3: TGCGCCAGCAGCTTGCCGGACTATCCTGCAGATACGCAGTATTTT.

The chain links TRBV6-2 or TRBV6-3 to TRBJ1-2; D is uncertain. Germline CDR1 MNHEY, CDR2 SVGEGT. This CDR3 spans 11 amino acids. V was trimmed by 8 bases and J by 6 bases, leaving 10 bases between them. As DNA, the CDR3 is TGTGCCAGCGGGCCTCTAAATGGCTACACCTTC. Its protein product is CASGPLNGYTF.

This rearrangement joins TRBV2 to TRBJ1-5; no firm D call. V shed 2 bases and J shed 6 bases, with 11 bases lying between them. The CDR3 is made up of 14 amino acids. Germline V CDR1 and CDR2: SNHLY, FYNNEI. CDR3 amino acids: CASSEMGLPQPQHF. CDR3 coding DNA: TGTGCCAGCAGTGAAATGGGGTTACCTCAGCCCCAGCATTTT. The full variable domain, with the rest looked up from reference TRBV2 and TRBJ1-5, is EPEVTQTPSHQVTQMGQEVILRCVPISNHLYFYWYRQILGQKVEFLVSFYNNEISEKSEIFDDQFSVERPDGSNFTLKIRSTKLEDSAMYFCASSEMGLPQPQHFGDGTRLSIL.

This clonotype has more than one count but fewer than ten. This chain links TRBV7-8 with TRBJ2-1; TRBD2 is a possible D gene (6 bases). Trimming pared 2 bases from V and 7 bases from J, leaving 9 bases between. Germline V gene lookup returns CDR1 SGHVS and CDR2 FQNEAQ. This CDR3 spans 13 amino acids. CDR3 region: CASSLWGDNEQFF. The CDR3 DNA is TGTGCCAGCAGCTTATGGGGGGATAATGAGCAGTTCTTC.

The rearrangement uses TRBV7-8 and TRBJ2-5; the match to TRBD2 covers 8 bases. V was pared by 1 base and J by 2 bases, with 6 bases of the junction left unmatched. The CDR3 has 16 residues. Per the germline V gene, CDR1 is SGHVS and CDR2 is FQNEAQ. The CDR3 DNA reads TGTGCCAGCAGCTTAGTAGTGGCGGGAGGACAAGAGACCCAGTACTTC. Amino acids: CASSLVVAGGQETQYF.

The chain has TRBV7-3 and TRBJ2-2; no clear D. This CDR3 contains 13 residues. Trimming removed 3 bases from V and 6 bases from J, with 8 bases in between. Per the germline V gene, CDR1 is SGHTA and CDR2 is FQGTGA. The CDR3 here is CASSFGGSGELFF. CDR3 sequence (DNA): TGTGCCAGCAGCTTTGGCGGTTCCGGGGAGCTGTTTTTT.

This clonotype was recorded a few times. V is TRBV9 and J is TRBJ2-1; the D call may be TRBD1 or TRBD2 (5 bases each). The CDR3 length is 15 residues. Looked up from germline, CDR1 is SGDLS and CDR2 is YYNGEE. V lost 4 bases to trimming and J lost 4 bases, with 15 bases between them. The CDR3: CASSSSGPLYNEQFF. The CDR3 DNA is TGTGCCAGCAGCTCGTCGGGACCCTTGTACAATGAGCAGTTCTTC. Based on the CDR3 plus reference TRBV9 and TRBJ2-1, the full variable domain is DSGVTQTPKHLITATGQRVTLRCSPRSGDLSVYWYQQSLDQGLQFLIQYYNGEERAKGNILERFSAQQFPDLHSELNLSSLELGDSALYFCASSSSGPLYNEQFFGPGTRLTVL.

This clonotype showed up just a few times. The chain carries TRBV9 and TRBJ2-7; 7 bases are a match to TRBD2. V lost 2 bases, J lost 2 bases, and 4 bases stayed unmatched. The CDR3 sequence is 14 residues long. Germline CDR1 and CDR2: SGDLS and YYNGEE. CDR3 nucleotides: TGTGCCAGCAGCGTCGGAGCGGGAACCTACGAGCAGTACTTC. It codes for CASSVGAGTYEQYF. Variable domain in full (rest from reference TRBV9 and TRBJ2-7): DSGVTQTPKHLITATGQRVTLRCSPRSGDLSVYWYQQSLDQGLQFLIQYYNGEERAKGNILERFSAQQFPDLHSELNLSSLELGDSALYFCASSVGAGTYEQYFGPGTRLTVT.

This clonotype occurred a few times. The J gene is TRBJ2-3, the V gene TRBV9; no clear D. V lost 0 bases and J lost 5, with 7 bases in between. Germline V gene sequence: CDR1 SGDLS, CDR2 YYNGEE. The CDR3 covers 13 residues. The DNA of the CDR3 is TGTGCCAGCAGCGTAGGGGTAGGAGATACGCAGTATTTT. It yields the protein CASSVGVGDTQYF.

CDR3 nucleotides: TGTGCCAGCAGCTTTCAGGGACAGCTGAGGACCGAAGCTTTCTTT. Translation: CASSFQGQLRTEAFF. V usage is TRBV5-6 and J usage is TRBJ1-1, with 7 positions matching TRBD1. Per the germline V gene, CDR1 is SGHDT and CDR2 is YYEEEE. The length of the CDR3 is 15 residues. V lost 2 bases, J lost 8 bases, and 12 bases stayed unmatched.